This TCR beta chain was recovered during a study of glioma-infiltrating T cells. This clonotype is medium-sized by share. The iRepertoire nested amplicon-rescue multiplex PCR amplified TCR alpha and beta CDR3s from RNA. TCRdb itself ran the multiplex PCR reads through MiXCR, one entry per CDR3 protein. The sample lists thousands of distinct CDR3 sequences; around two fifths were seen once. The V gene end was trimmed by 8 bases and the J gene end by 9 bases; junction bases not matched to a gene: 15. CDR1 and CDR2 (germline): KGHDR, SFDVKD. This CDR3 is 15 amino acids long. The sequence was collected from a human donor with low-grade glioma or glioblastoma, undergoing nonglioma brain surgery, or in good health (not recorded which). The sample taken for sequencing was glioma tissue, nonneoplastic brain tissue, or PBMCs (not recorded which). The genes are TRBV24-1 and TRBJ2-1, with 7 bases aligning to TRBD2. DNA for the CDR3: TGTGCCACCAACTCGGGGGGTGGCCTTAGGACTGAGCAGTTCTTC. Amino acids: CATNSGGGLRTEQFF.